What follows are 3 T cell receptor beta chains derived from one specimen sequenced in a study of Graves' ophthalmopathy and Graves' hyperthyroidism. Investigators amplified TCR beta CDR3 regions from RNA transcripts. HTBI primers primed a first-round RT-PCR, and a second-round multiplex PCR followed. One entry per CDR3 protein results from TCRdb running MiXCR on the multiplex PCR reads. Of hundreds of thousands of distinct CDR3 sequences listed, approximately 21% are singletons. The sample consisted of peripheral blood. These receptors were collected from a young woman with stable Graves' hyperthyroidism.

This clonotype has ten or more counts. The chain uses TRBV6-2 or TRBV6-3 and TRBJ1-5; D remains unclear. V was cut by 2 bases and J by 7 bases, with 15 bases left in between. The CDR3 totals 15 residues. Germline-derived CDR1 and CDR2 are MNHEY and SVGEGT. CDR3 amino acids: CASSYPGQSWQPQHF. DNA for the CDR3: TGTGCCAGCAGTTACCCGGGCCAGAGTTGGCAGCCCCAGCATTTT.

The chain employs TRBV12-3 or TRBV12-4 and TRBJ1-1; D is unresolved. V lost 7 bases, J lost 8 bases, and 17 bases lay in between. The CDR3 extends over 13 amino acids. In DNA form, the CDR3 reads TGTGCCAGCACCCAGGCGATACGCGTCGAAGCTTTCTTT. It translates to CASTQAIRVEAFF.

There are many counts of this clonotype. The chain uses TRBV25-1 and TRBJ2-5, with 10 bases identical to TRBD2. Germline CDR1 MGHDK, CDR2 SYGVNS. V trimming: 1 base; J trimming: 6 bases; junction bases outside the gene matches: 8. The CDR3 is 16 residues long. The CDR3 DNA reads TGTGCCAGCAGTGAATCCCCTAGCGGGAGTAAGAAGACCCAGTACTTC. This gives the protein CASSESPSGSKKTQYF.